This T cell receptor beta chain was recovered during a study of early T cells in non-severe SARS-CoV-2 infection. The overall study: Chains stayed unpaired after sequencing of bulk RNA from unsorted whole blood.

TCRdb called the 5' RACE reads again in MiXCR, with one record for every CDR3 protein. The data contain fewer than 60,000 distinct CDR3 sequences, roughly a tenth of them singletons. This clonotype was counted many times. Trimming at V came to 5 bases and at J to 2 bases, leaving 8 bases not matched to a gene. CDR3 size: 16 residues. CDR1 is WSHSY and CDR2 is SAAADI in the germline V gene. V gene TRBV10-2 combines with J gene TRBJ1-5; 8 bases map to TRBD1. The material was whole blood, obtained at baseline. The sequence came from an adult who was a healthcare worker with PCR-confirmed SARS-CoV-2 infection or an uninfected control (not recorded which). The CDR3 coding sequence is TGCGCCAGCAGTCCCGGGACAGGTGTGGGCAATCAGCCCCAGCATTTT. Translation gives CASSPGTGVGNQPQHF.